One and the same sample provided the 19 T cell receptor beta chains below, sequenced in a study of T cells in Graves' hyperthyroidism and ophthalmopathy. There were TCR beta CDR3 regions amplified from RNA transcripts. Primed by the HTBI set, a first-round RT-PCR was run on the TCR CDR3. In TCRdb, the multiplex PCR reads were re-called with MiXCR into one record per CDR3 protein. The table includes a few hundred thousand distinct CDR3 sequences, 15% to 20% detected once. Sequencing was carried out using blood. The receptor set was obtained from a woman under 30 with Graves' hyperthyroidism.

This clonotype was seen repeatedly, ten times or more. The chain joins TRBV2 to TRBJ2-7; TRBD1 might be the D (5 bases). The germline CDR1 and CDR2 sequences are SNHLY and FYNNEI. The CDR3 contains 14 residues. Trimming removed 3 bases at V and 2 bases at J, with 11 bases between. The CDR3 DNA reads TGTGCCAGCAGTGACGAAGACAGAGCCTACGAGCAGTACTTC. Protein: CASSDEDRAYEQYF. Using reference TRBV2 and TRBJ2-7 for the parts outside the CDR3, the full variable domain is EPEVTQTPSHQVTQMGQEVILRCVPISNHLYFYWYRQILGQKVEFLVSFYNNEISEKSEIFDDQFSVERPDGSNFTLKIRSTKLEDSAMYFCASSDEDRAYEQYFGPGTRLTVT.

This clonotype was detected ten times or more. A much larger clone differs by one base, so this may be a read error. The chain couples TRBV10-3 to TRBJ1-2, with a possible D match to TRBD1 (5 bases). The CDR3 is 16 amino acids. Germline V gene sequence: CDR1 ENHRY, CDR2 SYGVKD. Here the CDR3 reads CATSEPAQEGRDGYTF. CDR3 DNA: TGTGCCACCAGTGAGCCCGCCCAGGAGGGGAGGGATGGCTACACCTTC.

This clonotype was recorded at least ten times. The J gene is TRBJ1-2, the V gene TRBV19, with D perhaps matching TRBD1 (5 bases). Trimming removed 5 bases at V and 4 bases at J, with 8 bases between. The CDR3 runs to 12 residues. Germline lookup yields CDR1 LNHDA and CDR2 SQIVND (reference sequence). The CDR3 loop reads CASSWDAYGYTF. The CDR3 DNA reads TGTGCCAGTAGTTGGGACGCCTATGGCTACACCTTC.

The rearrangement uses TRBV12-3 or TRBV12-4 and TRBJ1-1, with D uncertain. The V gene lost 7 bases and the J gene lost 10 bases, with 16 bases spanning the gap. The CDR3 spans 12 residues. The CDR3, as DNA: TGTGCCAGCATTAACGCCGGCGGAACAGCTTTCTTT. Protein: CASINAGGTAFF.

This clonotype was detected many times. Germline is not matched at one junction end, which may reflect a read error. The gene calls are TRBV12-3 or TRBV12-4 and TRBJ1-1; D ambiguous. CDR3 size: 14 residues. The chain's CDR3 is CASSLGRLNAEAFF. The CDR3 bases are TGTGCCAGCAGTTTAGGTCGGCTGAACGCTGAAGCTTTCTTT.

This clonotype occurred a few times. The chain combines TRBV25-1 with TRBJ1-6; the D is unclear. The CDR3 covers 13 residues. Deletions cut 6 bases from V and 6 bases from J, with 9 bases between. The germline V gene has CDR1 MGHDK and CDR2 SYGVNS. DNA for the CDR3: TGTGCCAGCAGCGGCTCACGTAATTCACCCCTCCACTTT. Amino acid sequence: CASSGSRNSPLHF.

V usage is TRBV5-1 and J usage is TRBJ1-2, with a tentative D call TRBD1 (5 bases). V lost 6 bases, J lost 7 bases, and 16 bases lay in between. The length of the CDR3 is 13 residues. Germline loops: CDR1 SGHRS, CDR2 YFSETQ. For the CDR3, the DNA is TGCGCCAGCACGGACATCCCTTCCTCTGGCTACACCTTC. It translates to CASTDIPSSGYTF.

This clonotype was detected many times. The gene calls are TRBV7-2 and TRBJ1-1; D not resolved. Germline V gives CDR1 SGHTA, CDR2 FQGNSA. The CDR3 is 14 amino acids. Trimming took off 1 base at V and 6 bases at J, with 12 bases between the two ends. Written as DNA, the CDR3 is TGTGCCAGCAGCTTAGGATTACGGGCCTCTGAAGCTTTCTTT. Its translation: CASSLGLRASEAFF.

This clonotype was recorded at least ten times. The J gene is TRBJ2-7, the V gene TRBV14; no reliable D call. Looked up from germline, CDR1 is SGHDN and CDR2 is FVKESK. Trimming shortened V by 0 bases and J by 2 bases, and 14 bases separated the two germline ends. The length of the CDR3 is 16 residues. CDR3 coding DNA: TGTGCCAGCAGCCAAGATCGAGCCAGTAAGGCCTACGAGCAGTACTTC. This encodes CASSQDRASKAYEQYF.

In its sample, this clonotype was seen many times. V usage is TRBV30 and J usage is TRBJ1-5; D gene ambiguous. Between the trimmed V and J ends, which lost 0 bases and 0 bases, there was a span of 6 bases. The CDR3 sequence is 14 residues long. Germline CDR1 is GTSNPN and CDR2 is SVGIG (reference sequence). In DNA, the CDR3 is TGTGCCTGGAGTGTAAAGTATAGCAATCAGCCCCAGCATTTT. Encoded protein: CAWSVKYSNQPQHF.

This CDR3 reads CATSREGGHQETQYF. The CDR3 DNA sequence: TGTGCCACCAGCAGAGAAGGAGGCCACCAAGAGACCCAGTACTTC. The V gene is TRBV15, the J gene TRBJ2-5; D is perhaps TRBD2 (5 bases). The CDR3 spans 15 residues. Per germline, CDR1 LNHNV and CDR2 YYDKDF (reference sequence). V shed 0 bases and J shed 0 bases, with 8 bases lying between them.

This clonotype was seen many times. The CDR3 sequence is CASSRDRVGYTF. CDR3 nucleotides: TGTGCCAGCAGTCGGGACAGGGTTGGCTACACCTTC. The rearrangement uses TRBV6-5 and TRBJ1-2, with TRBD1 matching 9 bases. The CDR3 has 12 amino acids. V lost 5 bases, J lost 7 bases, and 2 bases stayed unmatched. Per the germline V gene, CDR1 is MNHEY and CDR2 is SVGAGI.

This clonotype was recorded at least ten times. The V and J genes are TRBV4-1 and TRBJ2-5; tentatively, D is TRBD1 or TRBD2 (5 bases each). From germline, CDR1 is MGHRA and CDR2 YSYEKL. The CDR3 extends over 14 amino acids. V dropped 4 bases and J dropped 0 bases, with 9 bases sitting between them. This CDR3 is CASSPGTYQETQYF. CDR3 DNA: TGCGCCAGCAGCCCTGGGACGTACCAAGAGACCCAGTACTTC.

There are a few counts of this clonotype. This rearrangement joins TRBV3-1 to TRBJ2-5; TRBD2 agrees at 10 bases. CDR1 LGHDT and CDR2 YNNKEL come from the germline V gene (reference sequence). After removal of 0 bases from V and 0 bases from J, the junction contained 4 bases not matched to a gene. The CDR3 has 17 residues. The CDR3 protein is CASSQESAGGYQETQYF. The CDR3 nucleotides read TGTGCCAGCAGCCAAGAATCAGCGGGGGGGTACCAAGAGACCCAGTACTTC.

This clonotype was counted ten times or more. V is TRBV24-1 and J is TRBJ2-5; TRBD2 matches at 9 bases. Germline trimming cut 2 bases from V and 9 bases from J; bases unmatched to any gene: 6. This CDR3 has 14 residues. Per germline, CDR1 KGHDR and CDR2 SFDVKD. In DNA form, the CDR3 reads TGTGCCACCAGTGATTCCGAGCGGGGGGCTCCCCAGTACTTC. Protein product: CATSDSERGAPQYF.

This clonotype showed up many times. The CDR3 DNA sequence: TGTGCCAGCAGTTTGTATTCCGCGGGGTATGGCTACACCTTC. Its protein is CASSLYSAGYGYTF. V gene TRBV28 combines with J gene TRBJ1-2; no clear D gene. V lost 3 bases and J lost 5, with 13 bases in between. The CDR3 runs to 14 residues. The germline V gene encodes CDR1 MDHEN and CDR2 SYDVKM.

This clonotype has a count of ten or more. The CDR3 DNA is TGTGCCAGCTCGGAATCACAGGGGCGACTATCAGGCTACACCTTC. Amino acid sequence: CASSESQGRLSGYTF. This chain connects TRBV18 to TRBJ1-2, with 7 bases that match TRBD1. This CDR3 is 15 amino acids long. CDR1 KGHSH and CDR2 LQKENI come from the germline V gene. Trimming cost V 6 bases and J 8 bases; bases outside gene matches: 15.

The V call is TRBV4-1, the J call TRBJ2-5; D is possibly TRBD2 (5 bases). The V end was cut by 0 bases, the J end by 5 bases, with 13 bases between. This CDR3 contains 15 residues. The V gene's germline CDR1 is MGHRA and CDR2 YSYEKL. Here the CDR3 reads CASSQDFLAGETQYF. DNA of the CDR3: TGCGCCAGCAGCCAAGATTTCCTAGCTGGTGAGACCCAGTACTTC.

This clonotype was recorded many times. The DNA for the CDR3 is TGTGCCAACGGACGGCTGAACACTGAAGCTTTCTTT. It yields the protein CANGRLNTEAFF. The chain uses TRBV13 and TRBJ1-1; no clear D. The CDR3 totals 12 residues. V lost 10 bases and J 0 bases, leaving 9 bases between the germline ends. Germline V lookup: CDR1 PRHDT, CDR2 FYEKMQ (reference sequence).